Listed here are 7 T cell receptor beta chains from one sample, sequenced in a study of identical twins. MiXCR was run by TCRdb on the 5' RACE reads, yielding one entry per CDR3 protein. The profile shows 250,000 or so distinct CDR3 sequences, about 8% of them singletons. The same sample was also used in a study of yellow fever vaccine responses in identical twins.

Sequencing was carried out using CD8+ T cells sorted from blood. The receptor set was obtained from a woman in her late teens or twenties in good health.

This clonotype was found a few times. The genes are TRBV24-1 and TRBJ2-1; D remains unclear. Germline V gene lookup returns CDR1 KGHDR and CDR2 SFDVKD. Trimming took off 8 bases at V and 2 bases at J, with 12 bases between the two ends. The CDR3 consists of 14 residues. CDR3 loop: CATNIRPTYNEQFF. The CDR3 coding sequence is TGTGCCACCAACATCCGTCCGACCTACAATGAGCAGTTCTTC.

Many counts were recorded for this clonotype. This chain connects TRBV3-1 to TRBJ2-3; weak D call: TRBD2 (7 bases). The CDR3 is made up of 14 amino acids. V was trimmed by 4 bases and J by 0 bases, leaving 8 bases between them. CDR1 LGHDT and CDR2 YNNKEL come from the germline V gene (reference sequence). CDR3 in amino acids: CASSPGGSTDTQYF. The CDR3 coding sequence is TGTGCCAGCAGCCCGGGGGGCAGCACAGATACGCAGTATTTT.

Ten or more counts support this clonotype. The chain employs TRBV6-5 and TRBJ2-1; D remains ambiguous. The CDR3 runs to 15 residues. With 0 bases removed from V and 6 bases from J, the gap between germline ends came to 12 bases. CDR1 and CDR2 (germline): MNHEY, SVGAGI. The CDR3 region is CASSYSSAMSNEQFF. The CDR3 bases are TGTGCCAGCAGTTACTCGTCGGCAATGAGCAATGAGCAGTTCTTC.

At least ten counts were recorded for this clonotype. The chain recombines TRBV4-3 with TRBJ2-1, with TRBD1 matching over 8 bases. Trimming at V came to 0 bases and at J to 4 bases, leaving 2 bases not matched to a gene. This CDR3 has 15 residues. The germline V gene encodes CDR1 LGHNA and CDR2 YSLEER. CDR3 DNA: TGCGCCAGCAGCCAAGAGCACAGGGGGTACAATGAGCAGTTCTTC. Translation gives CASSQEHRGYNEQFF.

This clonotype came up a few times. This rearrangement joins TRBV11-2 to TRBJ2-1; 7 bases match TRBD1. The ends lost 7 bases at V and 0 bases at J; junction bases unmatched: 6. Germline loops: CDR1 SGHAT, CDR2 FQNNGV. This CDR3 spans 15 amino acids. In nucleotides, the CDR3 is TGTGCCAGCATAAACAGGGGCTACTCCTACAATGAGCAGTTCTTC. Its protein is CASINRGYSYNEQFF.

This clonotype showed up many times. V usage is TRBV5-1 and J usage is TRBJ2-7, with 7 positions matching TRBD1. Germline V lookup: CDR1 SGHRS, CDR2 YFSETQ. The CDR3 is made up of 15 amino acids. J gave up 5 bases and V 4 bases, and 12 bases lay outside the gene matches. The DNA of the CDR3 is TGCGCCAGCAGCGACGACCCTGGGACAGCAAACGAGCAGTACTTC. This encodes CASSDDPGTANEQYF.

This clonotype was found a few times. The chain combines TRBV7-9 with TRBJ1-2; unclear D gene. Germline CDR1 is SEHNR and CDR2 is FQNEAQ (reference sequence). Trimming cost V 2 bases and J 6 bases, with 10 bases left between them. The CDR3 has 13 residues. CDR3 coding DNA: TGTGCCAGCAGCTTATCTCTACCAGATGGCTACACCTTC. This codes for CASSLSLPDGYTF.